Listed here are 10 T cell receptor beta chains from one sample, sequenced in a study of blood T cells in healthy people across ages. Then a second PCR, running about 6 to 11 cycles, was carried out with a sample-barcoded 5' primer and a J-beta primer mix. TCRdb itself ran the 5' RACE reads through MiXCR, one entry per CDR3 protein. This sample has 700,000 or so distinct CDR3 sequences, with over 20% found just once. Specimen: blood. These receptors all come from a man between 65 and 80 years old in good health.

The chain recombines TRBV2 with TRBJ2-5; D gene unclear. Germline V CDR1 and CDR2: SNHLY, FYNNEI. Trimming removed 6 bases at V and 5 bases at J, with 19 bases between. The CDR3 contains 15 residues. CDR3 nucleotides: TGTGCCAGCAGCACTGACCCCGGGCTTGGGGAGACCCAGTACTTC. It codes for CASSTDPGLGETQYF.

Only a few counts were recorded for this clonotype. In nucleotides, the CDR3 is TGTGCCAGCAGACAGCCAGGAACCTATGGCTACACCTTC. Translated, it gives CASRQPGTYGYTF. This chain joins TRBV12-3 or TRBV12-4 and TRBJ1-2; unclear D gene. V was clipped by 6 bases and J by 4 bases, with 12 bases between them. The CDR3 extends over 13 amino acids.

There are a few counts of this clonotype. This chain links TRBV10-3 with TRBJ2-4; 8 bases match TRBD2. The V gene end was trimmed by 0 bases and the J gene end by 0 bases; junction bases not matched to a gene: 4. From germline, CDR1 is ENHRY and CDR2 SYGVKD. The CDR3 loop spans 17 amino acids. CDR3 in amino acids: CAISESSLAGAKNIQYF. The CDR3 DNA reads as TGTGCCATCAGTGAGTCGAGCCTAGCGGGAGCCAAAAACATTCAGTACTTC.

This clonotype was detected only a few times. The chain is built from TRBV11-2 and TRBJ1-3; a possible D gene is TRBD1 (6 bases). Per germline, CDR1 SGHAT and CDR2 FQNNGV. Trimming left V 0 bases short and J 2 bases short, with 14 bases between. This CDR3 spans 17 amino acids. CDR3 nucleotide sequence: TGTGCCAGCAGCTTAGATCTCGTCAGGGGTACTGGAAACACCATATATTTT. This encodes CASSLDLVRGTGNTIYF. Full variable domain (rest looked up from reference TRBV11-2 and TRBJ1-3): EAGVAQSPRYKIIEKRQSVAFWCNPISGHATLYWYQQILGQGPKLLIQFQNNGVVDDSQLPKDRFSAERLKGVDSTLKIQPAKLEDSAVYLCASSLDLVRGTGNTIYFGEGSWLTVV.

This clonotype has just a few counts. This rearrangement joins TRBV5-1 to TRBJ1-1, with 10 positions matching TRBD1. The trim removed 0 bases at V and 8 bases at J, leaving 7 bases unmatched. This CDR3 region has 15 residues. Germline V CDR1 and CDR2: SGHRS, YFSETQ. The CDR3 DNA sequence: TGCGCCAGCAGCTTGGAGGGGACAGGGGATAAAGAAGCTTTCTTT. This gives the protein CASSLEGTGDKEAFF.

V is TRBV12-3 or TRBV12-4 and J is TRBJ2-1; D not resolved. CDR3 length: 14 amino acids. The V gene lost 9 bases and the J gene lost 5 bases, with 17 bases spanning the gap. Here the CDR3 DNA reads TGTGCCAGTACCCCTAGGGCGACGAACAATGAGCAGTTCTTC. Protein sequence: CASTPRATNNEQFF.

This clonotype was counted between two and nine times. This chain links TRBV12-3 or TRBV12-4 with TRBJ1-1; no clear D. The germline V and J ends were trimmed by 5 bases and 1 base, with 14 bases remaining between them. The CDR3 sequence is 15 residues long. The DNA for the CDR3 is TGTGCCAGCAGTCGTTCTCCCGGGGAGAACACTGAAGCTTTCTTT. Its translation: CASSRSPGENTEAFF.

This clonotype showed up just a few times. J is TRBJ1-2 and V is TRBV12-3 or TRBV12-4; 8 bases fit TRBD1. The CDR3 extends over 16 amino acids. V shed 2 bases and J 6 bases; nucleotides not matched to a gene: 11. CDR3 sequence: CASSLRAGGAGNGYTF. The DNA of the CDR3 is TGTGCCAGCAGTTTACGGGCAGGGGGCGCGGGAAATGGCTACACCTTC.

The chain couples TRBV10-2 to TRBJ2-5, with TRBD2 matching over 10 bases. The germline V gene has CDR1 WSHSY and CDR2 SAAADI. V was pared by 6 bases and J by 0 bases, with 16 bases of the junction left unmatched. The CDR3 runs to 19 residues. In nucleotides, the CDR3 is TGCGCCAGCAGCCAACTAGCGGGGTCCGCCGCTACGTACCAAGAGACCCAGTACTTC. Protein sequence: CASSQLAGSAATYQETQYF.

The V call is TRBV9, the J call TRBJ1-6, with D tentatively TRBD1 (5 bases). Per germline, CDR1 SGDLS and CDR2 YYNGEE. The CDR3 sequence is 13 residues long. Trimming took off 5 bases at V and 10 bases at J, with 13 bases between the two ends. The CDR3 loop is CASSAGSGSPLHF. CDR3 DNA: TGTGCCAGCAGTGCAGGGTCAGGGTCACCCCTCCACTTT.